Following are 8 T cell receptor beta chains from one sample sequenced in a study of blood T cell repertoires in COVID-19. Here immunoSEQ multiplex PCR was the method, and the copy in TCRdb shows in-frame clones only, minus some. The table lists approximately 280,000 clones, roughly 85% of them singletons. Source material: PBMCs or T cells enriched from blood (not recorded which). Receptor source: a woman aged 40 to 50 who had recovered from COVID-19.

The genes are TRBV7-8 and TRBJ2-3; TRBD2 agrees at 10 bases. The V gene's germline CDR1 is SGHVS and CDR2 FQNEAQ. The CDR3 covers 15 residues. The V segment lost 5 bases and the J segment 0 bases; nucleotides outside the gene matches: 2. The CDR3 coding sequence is TGTGCCAGCAGCAGTAGCGGGGGGAGCACAGATACGCAGTATTTT. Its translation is CASSSSGGSTDTQYF.

CDR3 sequence: CASSLMGLADWGSDTQYF. The CDR3 region has the DNA TGTGCCAGCAGCTTGATGGGACTAGCGGATTGGGGTAGTGATACGCAGTATTTT. This rearrangement joins TRBV5-6 to TRBJ2-3; TRBD2 agrees at 11 bases. V lost 1 base and J lost 6; bases outside the gene matches: 13. Germline CDR1 and CDR2: SGHDT and YYEEEE. The CDR3 is made up of 18 amino acids.

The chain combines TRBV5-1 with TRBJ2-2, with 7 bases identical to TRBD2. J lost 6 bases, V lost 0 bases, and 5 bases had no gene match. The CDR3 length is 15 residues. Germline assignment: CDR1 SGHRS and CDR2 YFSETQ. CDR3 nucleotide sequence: TGCGCCAGCAGCTTGGGACTAGCTAAGTCCGGGGAGCTGTTTTTT. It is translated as CASSLGLAKSGELFF.

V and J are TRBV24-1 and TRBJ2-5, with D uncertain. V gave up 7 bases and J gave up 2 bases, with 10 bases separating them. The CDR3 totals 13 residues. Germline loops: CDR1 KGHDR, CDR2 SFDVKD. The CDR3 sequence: CATRSNPQETQYF. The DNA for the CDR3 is TGTGCCACCAGAAGCAACCCTCAAGAGACCCAGTACTTC.

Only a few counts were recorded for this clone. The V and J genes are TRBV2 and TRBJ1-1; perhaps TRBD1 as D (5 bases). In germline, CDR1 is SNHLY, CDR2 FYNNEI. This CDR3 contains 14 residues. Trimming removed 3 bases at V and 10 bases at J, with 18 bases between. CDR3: CASSESSGRVGAFF. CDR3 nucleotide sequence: TGTGCCAGCAGTGAGTCCTCCGGCAGGGTAGGAGCTTTCTTT.

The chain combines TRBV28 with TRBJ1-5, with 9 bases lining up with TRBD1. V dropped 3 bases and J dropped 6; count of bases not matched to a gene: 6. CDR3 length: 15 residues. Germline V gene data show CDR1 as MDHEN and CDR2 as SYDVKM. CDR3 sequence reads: CASSFRDRASQPQHF. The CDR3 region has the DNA TGTGCCAGCAGTTTCAGGGACAGGGCGAGTCAGCCCCAGCATTTT. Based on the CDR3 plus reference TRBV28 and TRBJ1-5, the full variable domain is DVKVTQSSRYLVKRTGEKVFLECVQDMDHENMFWYRQDPGLGLRLIYFSYDVKMKEKGDIPEGYSVSREKKERFSLILESASTNQTSMYLCASSFRDRASQPQHFGDGTRLSIL.

CDR3: CASSYSFTGAGGNTIYF. The CDR3 DNA sequence: TGTGCCAGCAGTTACTCCTTTACAGGGGCAGGTGGAAACACCATATATTTT. The genes are TRBV6-2 or TRBV6-3 and TRBJ1-3; TRBD1 aligns across 7 bases. After removal of 0 bases from V and 3 bases from J, the junction contained 8 bases not matched to a gene. There are 17 residues in the CDR3. CDR1 and CDR2 from the germline V gene are MNHEY and SVGEGT.

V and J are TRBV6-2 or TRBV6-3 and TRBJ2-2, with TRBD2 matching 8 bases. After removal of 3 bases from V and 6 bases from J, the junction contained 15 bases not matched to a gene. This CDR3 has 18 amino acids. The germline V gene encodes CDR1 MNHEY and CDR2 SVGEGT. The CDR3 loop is CASSYSVGREFLAGELFF. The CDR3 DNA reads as TGTGCCAGCAGTTATTCGGTCGGGAGGGAATTCCTGGCCGGGGAGCTGTTTTTT.